This TCR beta chain derives from a study of cytomegalovirus exposure and HLA in healthy donors. Study-wide results and limits: The CMV antigen specificity of a few CMV-associated chains was confirmed through in vitro analysis. Among TCR beta chains, those listed as cytomegalovirus-associated numbered over 150.

The PCR employed 60 Vbeta primers together with 13 Jbeta primers. Clones were sequenced by immunoSEQ multiplex PCR, and TCRdb holds only the in-frame ones, with some missing. Counted here are about 120,000 clones, over 60% occurring once; the ten biggest clones make up around 1.3%. The V gene lost 3 bases and the J gene lost 6 bases, with 21 bases spanning the gap. Germline lookup yields CDR1 SEHNR and CDR2 FQNEAQ (reference sequence). The CDR3 has 16 residues. This clone was counted a few times. What it recognizes is unknown. The TCR was taken from a female donor in good health and CMV-seronegative. The sample was PBMCs. The J gene is TRBJ2-7, the V gene TRBV7-9; D perhaps matches TRBD1 (6 bases). In DNA, the CDR3 is TGTGCCAGCAGCTTGGCAGGGGACCCCAGAACAAGCGAGCAGTACTTC. Its translation is CASSLAGDPRTSEQYF. Together with reference TRBV7-9 and TRBJ2-7, the CDR3 gives the full variable domain: DTGVSQNPRHKITKRGQNVTFRCDPISEHNRLYWYRQTLGQGPEFLTYFQNEAQLEKSRLLSDRFSAERPKGSFSTLEIQRTEQGDSAMYLCASSLAGDPRTSEQYFGPGTRLTVT.